Below are 13 T cell receptor beta chains sequenced from a single sample in a study of response to subunit inactivated influenza vaccine (dated by TCRdb to the late 2010s). Receptor amplification or capture employed RT-PCR. Sequencing took place on an Illumina HiSeq 2500. TCRdb itself trimmed the public reads at Q25 with fastp, ran MiXCR and retained productive beta chains. Every distinct CDR3 protein forms one entry, paired with its most common genes and DNA. The sample has roughly 650,000 distinct CDR3 sequences on record, about 15% of them singletons. The top ten clones comprise 7.5% to 8% of the sample. Sequenced here: PBMCs from blood, sampled around 14 days before vaccination. These receptors were taken from a man in his fifties or sixties who received an inactivated influenza vaccine. Donor details come from another sample of the same person, matched by shared clones.

The chain couples TRBV3-1 to TRBJ1-5, with TRBD1 matching over 9 bases. Germline V gives CDR1 LGHDT, CDR2 YNNKEL (reference sequence). This CDR3 comprises 15 residues. After removal of 3 bases from V and 8 bases from J, the junction contained 8 bases not matched to a gene. The CDR3 DNA reads TGTGCCAGCAGCCAGGGGACAGGGAGAAGGAAGCCCCAGCATTTT. It yields the protein CASSQGTGRRKPQHF.

This clonotype showed up many times. V usage is TRBV7-2 and J usage is TRBJ1-1; D is unresolved. From germline, CDR1 is SGHTA and CDR2 FQGNSA. The CDR3 is made up of 13 amino acids. V was shortened by 2 bases and J by 8 bases, with 12 bases between the two germline ends. This CDR3 is CASSLSEGFEAFF. DNA of the CDR3: TGTGCCAGCAGCTTATCCGAAGGGTTCGAAGCTTTCTTT.

V and J are TRBV4-1 and TRBJ2-5; either TRBD1 or TRBD2 may supply D (5 bases each). Trimming removed 2 bases from V and 5 bases from J, with 21 bases in between. Germline V gene data show CDR1 as MGHRA and CDR2 as YSYEKL. This CDR3 is 17 amino acids long. The DNA of the CDR3 is TGCGCCAGCAGCCAAACGATCGGGACCGAAGGCCGGGAGACCCAGTACTTC. Amino acid sequence: CASSQTIGTEGRETQYF.

The J gene is TRBJ1-2, the V gene TRBV2, with 7 positions matching TRBD1. Germline values: CDR1 SNHLY, CDR2 FYNNEI. The CDR3 consists of 12 residues. Trimming cost V 6 bases and J 8 bases; bases outside gene matches: 6. CDR3 coding DNA: TGTGCCAGCAGGATGACAGGGTACGGCTACACCTTC. Residues: CASRMTGYGYTF.

The chain employs TRBV2 and TRBJ2-7; either TRBD1 or TRBD2 may supply D (6 bases each). The CDR3 loop spans 14 amino acids. Trimming left V 5 bases short and J 0 bases short, with 11 bases between. The germline V gene has CDR1 SNHLY and CDR2 FYNNEI. CDR3 sequence (DNA): TGTGCCAGCAGTACGGGGGCCCACTCCTACGAGCAGTACTTC. Protein: CASSTGAHSYEQYF.

This clonotype came up many times. The gene calls are TRBV4-2 and TRBJ2-1; tentative D call: TRBD1 (6 bases). The V end lost 3 bases, the J end lost 2 bases, and 14 bases lay between the germline ends. Germline CDR1 and CDR2: LGHNA and YNFKEQ. The CDR3 contains 16 residues. The chain's CDR3 is CASSQATGKTYNEQFF. DNA for the CDR3: TGTGCCAGCAGCCAGGCCACAGGGAAAACCTACAATGAGCAGTTCTTC.

This clonotype was detected only a few times. J is TRBJ1-6 and V is TRBV27, with D perhaps matching TRBD1 (6 bases). V lost 4 bases and J 9 bases, leaving 13 bases between the germline ends. The CDR3 has 14 residues. CDR1 MNHEY and CDR2 SMNVEV come from the germline V gene (reference sequence). The CDR3 is CASSSGQRGSPLHF. The CDR3 DNA follows: TGTGCCAGCAGTTCAGGACAGCGCGGTTCACCCCTCCACTTT.

The rearrangement uses TRBV21-1 and TRBJ1-3; the table's D call TRBD1 went unverified against the DNA. TRBV21-1 is a pseudogene locus. The CDR3 is 16 residues long. The CDR3 loop is CASSKGQGTAGNTIYF. CDR3 coding DNA: TGTGCCAGCAGCAAGGGACAGGGGACCGCTGGAAACACCATATATTTT.

The chain has TRBV20-1 and TRBJ2-2; tentatively, D is TRBD1 or TRBD2 (6 bases each). The CDR3 covers 14 residues. CDR1 is DFQATT, CDR2 SNEGSKA, per germline (reference sequence). The V end was cut by 2 bases, the J end by 0 bases, with 7 bases between. The CDR3 spells CSARRGANTGELFF. CDR3 DNA sequence: TGCAGTGCTAGAAGGGGGGCGAACACCGGGGAGCTGTTTTTT.

In its sample, this clonotype was seen a few times. The V and J genes are TRBV20-1 and TRBJ1-5, with 8 positions matching TRBD1. The CDR3 length is 16 residues. CDR1 DFQATT and CDR2 SNEGSKA come from the germline V gene (reference sequence). The V segment lost 3 bases and the J segment 3 bases; nucleotides outside the gene matches: 10. The CDR3 DNA sequence: TGCAGTGCTAGTGCCCTCGTGGACAGGGCCAATCAGCCCCAGCATTTT. It codes for CSASALVDRANQPQHF.

This chain uses TRBV10-3 with TRBJ2-5, with D perhaps being TRBD1 or TRBD2 (5 bases each). In germline, CDR1 is ENHRY, CDR2 SYGVKD. V lost 6 bases and J 2 bases, leaving 10 bases between the germline ends. The CDR3 has 13 residues. The CDR3 loop reads CAISEGPQETQYF. The CDR3 DNA sequence: TGTGCCATCAGCGAGGGACCACAAGAGACCCAGTACTTC.

This chain joins TRBV4-1 and TRBJ1-5; D may be TRBD1 (5 bases). Germline CDR1 is MGHRA and CDR2 is YSYEKL. Trimming stripped 1 base from V and 6 bases from J, with 19 bases between. CDR3 length: 17 residues. Here the CDR3 reads CASSQGIGAGSSQPQHF. As DNA, the CDR3 is TGCGCCAGCAGCCAAGGAATAGGAGCAGGGTCCAGTCAGCCCCAGCATTTT.

The chain uses TRBV12-3 or TRBV12-4 and TRBJ2-2; D tentatively reads TRBD1 or TRBD2 (5 bases each). The CDR3 is 16 residues long. The V and J ends lost 5 bases and 5 bases respectively, with 18 bases between them. This chain's CDR3 is CASSALRDPRTGELFF. The CDR3 DNA sequence: TGTGCCAGCAGTGCACTCAGGGACCCTAGGACCGGGGAGCTGTTTTTT.